The TCR beta chain under discussion was sequenced for a study of blood T cell repertoires in COVID-19. Recruits, aged roughly 18 to 100 years, lived in 24 US areas. In the authors' workflow: By means of reference gene primer amplification, nucleated cell counts were estimated. TCRdb's copy holds only in-frame clones and misses some; the assay was immunoSEQ multiplex PCR. That table gives V, J and clone size, and the DNA gave D and trimming. The sample contains a few hundred thousand clones, roughly 88% of which appear only once. This CDR3 has 17 amino acids. After removal of 1 base from V and 5 bases from J, the junction contained 11 bases not matched to a gene. The germline V gene has CDR1 LNHDA and CDR2 SQIVND (reference sequence).

The sequenced sample was PBMCs or T cells enriched from blood (not recorded which). This rearrangement joins TRBV19 to TRBJ1-1, with 9 bases that match TRBD1. The sequence was obtained from a woman aged 18-29 years who had been exposed to COVID-19. CDR3 nucleotides: TGTGCCAGTAGTATAGTGTCCCCGGGACAGGGAGGGACTGAAGCTTTCTTT. Translating it yields CASSIVSPGQGGTEAFF.